This note documents a single TCR beta chain sequence. Unmatched junction bases numbered 13, after V lost 5 bases and J lost 9 bases. Germline lookup yields CDR1 SGHVS and CDR2 FNYEAQ. The CDR3 runs 16 residues. This sample stems from a study of blood T cell repertoires in COVID-19. Study background: The United States, Italy and Spain supplied acute and convalescent COVID-19 samples. From T cells, B-cell-depleted T cells, or PBMCs came the material, which was cDNA or gDNA.

Authors' data handling: Amplification of reference gene primers was used by the study to estimate nucleated cell counts. Some clones are missing from TCRdb's copy, which holds only in-frame ones; the method was immunoSEQ multiplex PCR. The V and J calls and clone size were taken over from that table, and D and trimming were inferred from the DNA. The sample carries 100,000 to 150,000 clones, about 85% recorded once. The clonotype was recovered from a woman aged 80 or over with acute or convalescent COVID-19. Input material: peripheral blood. The chain links TRBV7-6 to TRBJ2-1; 10 bases line up with TRBD2. The CDR3 nucleotides are TGTGCCAGCAGCAAGGGCAGGACTAGCGGCTCAGTTGAGCAGTTCTTC. It codes for CASSKGRTSGSVEQFF.